One and the same sample provided the 5 T cell receptor beta chains below, sequenced in a study of blood T cell repertoires in COVID-19. Assay used: immunoSEQ multiplex PCR; TCRdb lists only in-frame clones, some missing. The sample holds 89,000 or so clones, over 75% seen once. The sample comprised peripheral blood. All receptors come from a human donor in a cohort sampled during active COVID-19.

This chain uses TRBV30 with TRBJ2-4; 7 nucleotides agree with TRBD2. Unmatched junction bases numbered 11, after V lost 3 bases and J lost 6 bases. CDR1 is GTSNPN, CDR2 SVGIG, per germline (reference sequence). The CDR3 runs 15 residues. The CDR3 nucleotides read TGTGCCTGGAGCCGACCGTCAGCGGGGAGAAACATTCAGTACTTC. Translating gives CAWSRPSAGRNIQYF.

The V gene is TRBV7-2, the J gene TRBJ2-7, with unresolved D. V lost 1 base to trimming and J lost 1 base, with 5 bases between them. CDR1 SGHTA and CDR2 FQGNSA come from the germline V gene. This CDR3 region has 13 residues. The CDR3 nucleotides are TGTGCCAGCAGCTTAGACCAGTCCTACGAGCAGTACTTC. This gives the protein CASSLDQSYEQYF. The entire variable domain, with the rest obtained from reference TRBV7-2 and TRBJ2-7, is as follows: GAGVSQSPSNKVTEKGKDVELRCDPISGHTALYWYRQSLGQGLEFLIYFQGNSAPDKSGLPSDRFSAERTGGSVSTLTIQRTQQEDSAVYLCASSLDQSYEQYFGPGTRLTVT.

The chain couples TRBV4-1 to TRBJ2-1; 12 bases are a match to TRBD2. V lost 2 bases to trimming and J lost 0 bases; unmatched junction nucleotides: 2. From germline, CDR1 is MGHRA and CDR2 YSYEKL. CDR3 length equals 17 residues. In nucleotides, the CDR3 is TGCGCCAGCAGCCAACTAGCGGGGGGGGGCTCCTACAATGAGCAGTTCTTC. Translating gives CASSQLAGGGSYNEQFF.

This chain uses TRBV7-9 with TRBJ1-1; D unclear. Deletions cut 5 bases from V and 6 bases from J, with 13 bases between. The CDR3 spans 13 residues. The germline CDR1 and CDR2 sequences are SEHNR and FQNEAQ (reference sequence). CDR3 residues: CASSTSTKAEAFF. The CDR3 DNA follows: TGTGCCAGCAGCACATCGACAAAGGCTGAAGCTTTCTTT.

In this sample, this clone turned up a few times. V usage is TRBV18 and J usage is TRBJ1-6; D not resolved. CDR3 length: 15 residues. The V gene's germline CDR1 is KGHSH and CDR2 LQKENI. Trimming pared 3 bases from V and 7 bases from J, leaving 13 bases between. The CDR3 here is CASSPAVTGNSPLHF. In DNA form, the CDR3 reads TGTGCCAGCTCACCCGCAGTAACGGGAAATTCACCCCTCCACTTT.